This T cell receptor beta chain derives from a study of post-analysis software for immune sequencing data (dated by TCRdb to about 2015). Study-level background: Relapsing-remitting, secondary progressive and progressive-relapsing multiple sclerosis were recorded as disease courses, and subtype annotation was lacking for some patients. Patient repertoires were compared against roughly 11 previously published healthy control repertoires from donors aged about 6 to 27 years. A subset of samples was prepared in parallel using single-end sample barcoding, then pooled and co-amplified after Illumina adapter ligation. The research as a whole found: Strong co-clustering of samples prepared in the same batch was shown by direct clustering with F measure, prompting a batch-effect correction. Significantly lower normalized Chao1 diversity was found in multiple sclerosis patients than in controls, suggesting substantial peripheral T-cell clonal expansion. The control group was slightly older than the multiple sclerosis patient group. Four to six TRBV segments, including TRBV5-6, TRBV5-1 and TRBV20-1, were significantly more frequent in patients than controls.

TCR beta repertoires were profiled from peripheral blood of roughly 13 young patients with multiple sclerosis to demonstrate the VDJtools post-analysis software. The multiple sclerosis patients were children and adolescents ranging in age from roughly 6 to 16 years. The receptor library was made with PCR. The data were produced on an Illumina HiSeq 2500. To reduce PCR and sequencing biases, unique molecular identifiers were incorporated into the TCR beta cDNA libraries. Some 500,000 cDNA molecules were obtained per 1 to 10 million input T cells, so each molecule approximated one T cell. Patient libraries were prepared and sequenced with the same protocol used for the earlier healthy control dataset. Within a given batch, samples were prepared together, multiplexed and sequenced on the same HiSeq lane. As for how the authors treated the data: MIGEC handled the raw barcoded reads, throwing out single-read molecular identifier groups before consensus assembly and CDR3 extraction. Clonotype tables were post-analysed with VDJtools, normalizing diversity by down-sampling all datasets to the smallest sample size. To correct batch-related cross-sample contamination, repertoire overlap clustering matched CDR3 amino acid sequences but not nucleotide sequences. The public reads were reanalyzed by TCRdb: fastp trimming at Q25, MiXCR alignment, in-frame beta chains only. Each entry merges the rows of one CDR3 protein and shows their most common DNA and genes. Here the V and J calls rest on TCRdb's processing, not on the authors' analysis. For this sample the table gives 450,000 to 700,000 distinct CDR3 sequences, of which about 40% were detected only once. Of the sample, about 1.8% falls within the top ten clones.

From its cysteine to its phenylalanine, the CDR3 spans 13 amino acids. Just the 39-base CDR3 DNA is kept, in frame starting at base 1. The trim is 6 bases for V and 13 bases for J, with a gap of 19 bases between the germline ends. From a lookup of the germline V gene, CDR1 and CDR2 are SGHTA and FQGNSA. Points on this clonotype: Its antigen target is currently unknown. Within one base of it there is no much larger clone, and no base qualities were kept.

The sequence is built from TRBV7-2 and TRBJ2-4; the D assignment is uncertain and may be TRBD1 or TRBD2, with 5 bases supporting each. Sequencing was done on a sample of blood. This receptor was identified in a girl aged 5-17 years with multiple sclerosis. The nucleotide sequence reads as follows: TGTGCCAGCAGTGCGGACGGGGCGAGTGAGCAGTACTTC. Its translation reads: CASSADGASEQYF.